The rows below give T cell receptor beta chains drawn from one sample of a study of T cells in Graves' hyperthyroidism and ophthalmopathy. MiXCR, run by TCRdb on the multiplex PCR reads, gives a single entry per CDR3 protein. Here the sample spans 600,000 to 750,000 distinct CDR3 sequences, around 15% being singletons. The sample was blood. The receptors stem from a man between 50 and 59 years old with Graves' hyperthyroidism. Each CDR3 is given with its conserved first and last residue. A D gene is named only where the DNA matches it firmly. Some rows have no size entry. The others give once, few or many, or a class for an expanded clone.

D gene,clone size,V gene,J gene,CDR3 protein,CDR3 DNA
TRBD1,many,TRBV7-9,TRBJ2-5,CACQGGAVNQETQYF,TGTGCCTGCCAAGGGGGCGCGGTAAACCAAGAGACCCAGTACTTC
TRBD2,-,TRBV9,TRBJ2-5,CASSKTASGPQETQYF,TGTGCCAGCAGCAAGACCGCTAGCGGGCCTCAAGAGACCCAGTACTTC
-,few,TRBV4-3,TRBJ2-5,CASSQDPPGETQYF,TGCGCCAGCAGCCAAGATCCCCCGGGGGAGACCCAGTACTTC
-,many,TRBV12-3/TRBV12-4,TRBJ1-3,CASRRQSGNSGNTIYF,TGTGCCAGCAGGAGACAGTCCGGCAACTCTGGAAACACCATATATTTT
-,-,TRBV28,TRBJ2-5,CASSQPSRQLQETQYF,TGTGCCAGCAGCCAACCTAGTAGACAGTTACAAGAGACCCAGTACTTC
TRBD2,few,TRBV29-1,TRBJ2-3,CSVPSSTSAILTDTQYF,TGCAGCGTTCCATCTTCGACTAGCGCGATACTCACAGATACGCAGTATTTT
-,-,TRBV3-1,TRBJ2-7,CASSQGGNLPYEQYF,TGTGCCAGCAGCCAAGGTGGGAACCTACCCTACGAGCAGTACTTC
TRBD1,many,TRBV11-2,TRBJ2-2,CASRPIDRETGELFF,TGTGCCAGCAGACCAATCGACAGGGAGACCGGGGAGCTGTTTTTT
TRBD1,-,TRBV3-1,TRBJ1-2,CASSPEPGGADGYTF,TGTGCCAGCAGCCCTGAACCAGGGGGCGCCGATGGCTACACCTTC
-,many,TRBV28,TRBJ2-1,CASSRFRDNLNEQFF,TGTGCCAGCAGCCGCTTCCGGGACAACCTCAATGAGCAGTTCTTC
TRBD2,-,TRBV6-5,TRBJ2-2,CASSYGAREGWTEELFF,TGTGCCAGCAGTTACGGGGCGCGGGAGGGTTGGACCGAGGAGCTGTTTTTT
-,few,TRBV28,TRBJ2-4,CASSPGGRGANIQYF,TGTGCCAGCAGTCCCGGTGGGAGGGGGGCCAACATTCAGTACTTC
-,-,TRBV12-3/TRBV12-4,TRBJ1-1,CASSPQFGRDTEAFF,TGTGCCAGCAGTCCCCAGTTCGGCAGGGACACTGAAGCTTTCTTT
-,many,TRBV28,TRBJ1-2,CASSSRASPGYTF,TGTGCCAGCAGTTCTAGGGCAAGTCCTGGCTACACCTTC
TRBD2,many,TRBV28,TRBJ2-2,CATRLLGLGVDTGELFF,TGTGCCACCCGTCTTTTAGGACTAGGGGTTGACACCGGGGAGCTGTTTTTT
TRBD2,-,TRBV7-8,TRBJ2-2,CASSQGLAGRTGELFF,TGTGCCAGCAGCCAGGGACTAGCGGGTCGTACCGGGGAGCTGTTTTTT
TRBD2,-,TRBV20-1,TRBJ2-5,CSASLREGLEETQYF,TGCAGTGCTAGCTTGCGGGAGGGCCTCGAGGAGACCCAGTACTTC
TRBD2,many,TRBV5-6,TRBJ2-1,CASSLAGEQFF,TGTGCCAGCAGTCTAGCGGGGGAGCAGTTCTTC
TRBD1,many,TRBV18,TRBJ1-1,CASSPGTGGSEAFF,TGTGCCAGCTCACCGGGGACAGGGGGCTCTGAAGCTTTCTTT
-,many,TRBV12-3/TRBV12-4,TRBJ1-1,CASTNVIGKDTEAFF,TGTGCCAGCACCAACGTGATCGGGAAGGACACTGAAGCTTTCTTT
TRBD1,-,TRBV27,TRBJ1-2,CASLGQGGYGYTF,TGTGCCAGCCTTGGACAGGGGGGCTATGGCTACACCTTC
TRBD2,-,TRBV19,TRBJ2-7,CASAITSGLSYEQYF,TGTGCCAGTGCGATCACTAGCGGGCTATCCTACGAGCAGTACTTC
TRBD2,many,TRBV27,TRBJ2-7,CASSSRGLNTYEQYF,TGTGCCAGCAGCTCTAGGGGACTAAATACCTACGAGCAGTACTTC
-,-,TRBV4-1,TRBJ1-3,CASSLGGWPSGNTIYF,TGCGCCAGCAGCCTGGGTGGTTGGCCTTCTGGAAACACCATATATTTT
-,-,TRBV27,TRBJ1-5,CASSIGLSQPQHF,TGTGCCAGCAGTATCGGGCTGAGTCAGCCCCAGCATTTT
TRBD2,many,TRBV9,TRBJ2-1,CASSVEDLGGGYNEQFF,TGTGCCAGCAGCGTAGAAGACCTCGGCGGGGGCTACAATGAGCAGTTCTTC
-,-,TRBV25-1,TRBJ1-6,CASSSRDNSPLHF,TGTGCCAGCAGTTCCAGGGATAATTCACCCCTCCACTTT
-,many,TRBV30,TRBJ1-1,CAWSFWNTEAFF,TGTGCCTGGAGTTTCTGGAACACTGAAGCTTTCTTT
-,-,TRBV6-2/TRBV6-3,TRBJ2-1,CASSYLETDEQFF,TGTGCCAGCAGTTATCTGGAGACCGATGAGCAGTTCTTC
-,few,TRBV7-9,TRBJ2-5,CASSSAGTKETQYF,TGTGCCAGCAGCTCGGCCGGGACCAAAGAGACCCAGTACTTC
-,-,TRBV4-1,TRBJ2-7,CASSRDRDLSYEQYF,TGCGCCAGCAGCCGAGACCGGGATCTCTCCTACGAGCAGTACTTC
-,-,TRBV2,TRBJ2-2,CASRTKRNTGELFF,TGTGCCAGCAGGACAAAAAGGAACACCGGGGAGCTGTTTTTT
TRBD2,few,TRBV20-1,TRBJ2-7,CSARESGGDPYEQYF,TGCAGTGCTAGAGAAAGCGGGGGGGATCCCTACGAGCAGTACTTC
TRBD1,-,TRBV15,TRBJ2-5,CATRDRGETQYF,TGTGCCACCAGGGACAGGGGTGAGACCCAGTACTTC
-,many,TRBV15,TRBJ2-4,CATSRDLATIQYF,TGTGCCACCAGCAGAGATCTGGCGACTATTCAGTACTTC
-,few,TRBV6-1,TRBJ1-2,CASSESTWSSYGYTF,TGTGCCAGCAGTGAATCCACTTGGAGCAGCTATGGCTACACCTTC
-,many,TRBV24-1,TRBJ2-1,CATSGRKTALEQFF,TGTGCCACCAGTGGGAGGAAAACGGCCCTTGAGCAGTTCTTC